Presented here are 20 T cell receptor beta chains from one specimen sequenced in a study of cytomegalovirus exposure and HLA in healthy donors. The repertoire was sequenced with immunoSEQ multiplex PCR; TCRdb's copy has only in-frame clones and lacks some. The top ten clones hold approximately 7% of a sample with around 180,000 clones, approximately 80% of them seen once. Sequencing was carried out using PBMCs. The origin of the receptors is a young man in good health and CMV-seropositive.

The V and J genes are TRBV5-4 and TRBJ2-5; a weak D match, TRBD1 (6 bases). The CDR3 totals 12 residues. CDR1 is SGHNT, CDR2 YYREEE, per germline (reference sequence). V was shortened by 3 bases and J by 7 bases, with 10 bases between the two germline ends. The CDR3 region is CASSWGPGTQYF. DNA of the CDR3: TGTGCCAGCAGCTGGGGGCCGGGGACCCAGTACTTC.

This chain joins TRBV6-1 and TRBJ1-2; no firm D call. V gave up 6 bases and J gave up 4 bases, with 12 bases separating them. Germline CDR1 MNHNS, CDR2 SASEGT. The CDR3 spans 13 residues. This chain's CDR3 is CASRVLSGYGYTF. The DNA of the CDR3 is TGTGCCAGCAGGGTCCTGTCCGGCTATGGCTACACCTTC.

The CDR3, as DNA: TGTGCCAGCAGTAGCGACAGGACGTGGGGCACTGAAGCTTTCTTT. Its translation is CASSSDRTWGTEAFF. The chain employs TRBV6-1 and TRBJ1-1; tentative D call: TRBD1 (6 bases). The V and J ends lost 5 bases and 4 bases respectively, with 17 bases between them. Germline V lookup: CDR1 MNHNS, CDR2 SASEGT. The CDR3 length is 15 residues.

This rearrangement joins TRBV4-1 to TRBJ2-7; D gene uncertain. The V gene lost 4 bases and the J gene lost 3 bases, with 10 bases spanning the gap. Germline V gene lookup returns CDR1 MGHRA and CDR2 YSYEKL. This CDR3 is built from 13 residues. CDR3 nucleotide sequence: TGCGCCAGCAGCCTTGCCCCCTACTACGAGCAGTACTTC. Translated: CASSLAPYYEQYF.

The chain has TRBV29-1 and TRBJ2-7; D perhaps matches TRBD2 (7 bases). Germline assignment: CDR1 SQVTM and CDR2 ANQGSEA. V dropped 4 bases and J dropped 6 bases, with 13 bases sitting between them. The CDR3 is 12 amino acids. The CDR3 bases are TGCAGCGTTGGGGGGGGCCGGGCCGAGCAGTACTTC. Protein product: CSVGGGRAEQYF.

This sequence joins TRBV30 and TRBJ2-1; D not resolved. The CDR3 spans 14 residues. V was cut by 0 bases and J by 9 bases, with 15 bases left in between. The germline CDR1 and CDR2 sequences are GTSNPN and SVGIG (reference sequence). CDR3 sequence reads: CAWSVPATPGEQFF. The CDR3 coding sequence is TGTGCCTGGAGTGTACCTGCCACCCCGGGTGAGCAGTTCTTC.

DNA for the CDR3: TGTGCCAGCAGCTTGTACGCAGGGAGCACAGATACGCAGTATTTT. Protein product: CASSLYAGSTDTQYF. This rearrangement joins TRBV7-8 to TRBJ2-3, with D tentatively TRBD1 (5 bases). Trimming cost V 3 bases and J 0 bases, with 10 bases left between them. Germline values: CDR1 SGHVS, CDR2 FQNEAQ. CDR3 size: 15 residues. The variable domain in full, with the rest retrieved from reference TRBV7-8 and TRBJ2-3, is GAGVSQSPRYKVAKRGQDVALRCDPISGHVSLFWYQQALGQGPEFLTYFQNEAQLDKSGLPSDRFFAERPEGSVSTLKIQRTQQEDSAVYLCASSLYAGSTDTQYFGPGTRLTVL.

V gene TRBV27 combines with J gene TRBJ2-1; no clear D gene. This CDR3 region has 12 residues. Germline CDR1 and CDR2: MNHEY and SMNVEV (reference sequence). V lost 3 bases and J lost 4, with 4 bases in between. CDR3 loop: CASSFLYNEQFF. DNA for the CDR3: TGTGCCAGCAGTTTCCTGTACAATGAGCAGTTCTTC.

The J gene is TRBJ2-7, the V gene TRBV21-1; the table assigns TRBD2, which was not confirmed against the DNA. TRBV21-1 is classified as a pseudogene. The CDR3 totals 16 residues. The DNA of the CDR3 is TGTGCCAGCAGCAAAGCCGGGGCTAGCGGGGAAGACGAGCAGTACTTC. Protein: CASSKAGASGEDEQYF.

This clone showed up just a few times. This chain uses TRBV6-6 with TRBJ2-7; D uncertain. This CDR3 has 11 residues. The germline V gene has CDR1 MNHNY and CDR2 SVGAGI (reference sequence). V lost 4 bases and J lost 12, with 13 bases in between. The DNA of the CDR3 is TGTGCCAGCAGTTTGTGGGCTTCGTGGTACTTC. It translates to CASSLWASWYF.

This clone was observed a handful of times. V and J are TRBV6-5 and TRBJ1-1; tentative D call: TRBD1 (5 bases). This CDR3 is 13 amino acids long. The germline V gene has CDR1 MNHEY and CDR2 SVGAGI. The CDR3 bases are TGTGCGACCTCTCGGGGGTTGGGCACTGAAGCTTTCTTT. Amino acids: CATSRGLGTEAFF.

The V gene is TRBV18, the J gene TRBJ2-7; weak D call: TRBD1 (5 bases). Germline V CDR1 and CDR2: KGHSH, LQKENI. The CDR3 contains 13 residues. Trimming pared 6 bases from V and 1 base from J, leaving 10 bases between. The CDR3, as DNA: TGTGCCAGCTCCCCCGACAGTTCCTACGAGCAGTACTTC. It is translated as CASSPDSSYEQYF.

The chain joins TRBV6-4 to TRBJ2-2, with 13 bases that match TRBD2. CDR1 is MRHNA and CDR2 is SNTAGT in the germline V gene. V dropped 6 bases and J dropped 4; count of bases not matched to a gene: 2. This CDR3 region has 15 residues. CDR3 DNA: TGTGCCAGCAGCGGACTAGCGGGAGCCACCGGGGAGCTGTTTTTT. This encodes CASSGLAGATGELFF.

The chain recombines TRBV2 with TRBJ2-1; 7 bases are shared with TRBD2. The CDR3 length is 14 residues. The ends lost 7 bases at V and 0 bases at J; junction bases unmatched: 3. CDR1 and CDR2 from the germline V gene are SNHLY and FYNNEI. Here the CDR3 reads CASKLAPSYNEQFF. As DNA, the CDR3 is TGTGCCAGCAAACTAGCGCCCTCCTACAATGAGCAGTTCTTC.

This chain uses TRBV5-1 with TRBJ2-1; 8 positions match TRBD2. This CDR3 region has 14 residues. Unmatched junction bases numbered 7, after V lost 5 bases and J lost 6 bases. Germline V gene data show CDR1 as SGHRS and CDR2 as YFSETQ. CDR3 region: CASSIAGGSNEQFF. CDR3 bases: TGCGCCAGCAGTATCGCGGGAGGCTCCAATGAGCAGTTCTTC.

The V gene is TRBV5-6, the J gene TRBJ2-7, with 7 bases identical to TRBD2. V trimming: 6 bases; J trimming: 5 bases; junction bases outside the gene matches: 11. Germline CDR1 and CDR2: SGHDT and YYEEEE. The CDR3 loop spans 14 amino acids. The CDR3 is CASTPEGGVHEQYF. CDR3 nucleotide sequence: TGTGCCAGCACCCCCGAGGGAGGGGTCCACGAGCAGTACTTC.

This rearrangement joins TRBV7-2 to TRBJ2-7, with 8 nucleotides matching TRBD1. There are 15 residues in the CDR3. Germline CDR1 is SGHTA and CDR2 is FQGNSA. J was trimmed by 5 bases and V by 3 bases; bases with no gene match: 9. The CDR3 here is CASSLEGQGGHEQYF. CDR3 sequence (DNA): TGTGCCAGCAGCTTGGAAGGACAGGGCGGACACGAGCAGTACTTC.

V is TRBV27 and J is TRBJ1-5; no reliable D call. V lost 4 bases, J lost 1 base, and 8 bases lay in between. CDR3 length: 14 residues. CDR1 MNHEY and CDR2 SMNVEV come from the germline V gene (reference sequence). CDR3 amino acids: CASSSMGSNQPQHF. CDR3 bases: TGTGCCAGCAGTTCAATGGGCAGCAATCAGCCCCAGCATTTT.

The chain joins TRBV7-2 to TRBJ2-2; 8 bases line up with TRBD1. CDR1 and CDR2 (germline): SGHTA, FQGNSA. Germline trimming cut 5 bases from V and 4 bases from J; bases unmatched to any gene: 12. CDR3 length equals 17 residues. CDR3 bases: TGTGCCAGCAGCACCGACCCCCAGGGGGCAGGCACCGGGGAGCTGTTTTTT. Translating gives CASSTDPQGAGTGELFF.

A note on this clone: The same CDR3 can be traced to other DNA sequences in this sample. The V call is TRBV5-6, the J call TRBJ1-5; no clear D. With 1 base removed from V and 1 base from J, the gap between germline ends came to 9 bases. The CDR3 contains 15 residues. Germline V lookup: CDR1 SGHDT, CDR2 YYEEEE. The chain's CDR3 is CASSLSGGSNQPQHF. CDR3 DNA: TGTGCCAGCAGCTTGAGCGGCGGAAGCAATCAGCCCCAGCATTTT.